These 20 T cell receptor beta chains were sequenced from one sample in a study of T cell responses to AZD1222 COVID-19 vaccine. TCRdb's copy holds only in-frame clones and misses some; the assay was immunoSEQ multiplex PCR. The data show tens of thousands of clones, about nine tenths seen once. The sample consisted of peripheral blood, taken on day 0 of AZD1222 vaccination. The receptor source for this set is an adult in good health.

The chain recombines TRBV4-1 with TRBJ1-5, with no clear D. The CDR3 consists of 17 residues. Between the trimmed V and J ends, which lost 1 base and 0 bases, there was a span of 13 bases. CDR1 and CDR2 from the germline V gene are MGHRA and YSYEKL. The CDR3 protein is CASSQVAQPGSNQPQHF. The CDR3 nucleotides read TGCGCCAGCAGCCAAGTTGCCCAGCCAGGTAGCAATCAGCCCCAGCATTTT.

This chain connects TRBV5-4 to TRBJ2-5; 7 positions agree with TRBD1. CDR1 and CDR2 (germline): SGHNT, YYREEE (reference sequence). Germline trimming cut 0 bases from V and 2 bases from J; bases unmatched to any gene: 10. The CDR3 spans 17 residues. The CDR3 nucleotides are TGTGCCAGCAGCTTGGGGGGCTTGACAGGGAAGCAAGAGACCCAGTACTTC. Translating it yields CASSLGGLTGKQETQYF.

The chain recombines TRBV5-1 with TRBJ2-5; TRBD1 might be the D (5 bases). Germline assignment: CDR1 SGHRS and CDR2 YFSETQ. This CDR3 is built from 15 residues. The ends were cut back, 4 bases at V and 5 bases at J, with 18 bases in the middle. CDR3: CASSPLGRGIETQYF. CDR3 DNA sequence: TGCGCCAGCAGCCCCCTGGGGCGCGGAATTGAGACCCAGTACTTC.

The V call is TRBV20-1, the J call TRBJ2-1; 8 nucleotides agree with TRBD2. Germline V gene data show CDR1 as DFQATT and CDR2 as SNEGSKA (reference sequence). V shed 6 bases, J shed 7 bases, and the junction held 2 bases outside the gene matches. The CDR3 is 11 amino acids. In DNA form, the CDR3 reads TGCAGTGCGGAGCGGGAGAATGAGCAGTTCTTC. Translated, it gives CSAERENEQFF.

The V call is TRBV6-1, the J call TRBJ1-5, with D uncertain. The CDR3 runs to 13 residues. V was cut by 2 bases and J by 7 bases, with 9 bases left in between. In germline, CDR1 is MNHNS, CDR2 SASEGT. CDR3: CASSEFESQPQHF. The CDR3 DNA is TGTGCCAGCAGTGAATTTGAGTCCCAGCCCCAGCATTTT.

Written as DNA, the CDR3 is TGTGCCAGCAGTGAACTCAGGGCCGCACGGAACTATGGCTACACCTTC. Encoded protein: CASSELRAARNYGYTF. The chain has TRBV2 and TRBJ1-2; a possible D gene is TRBD1 (5 bases). The CDR3 consists of 16 residues. V was shortened by 2 bases and J by 2 bases, with 15 bases between the two germline ends. Germline CDR1 and CDR2: SNHLY and FYNNEI.

The chain joins TRBV28 to TRBJ2-7; D possibly corresponds to TRBD2 (6 bases). CDR1 is MDHEN and CDR2 is SYDVKM in the germline V gene. CDR3 length: 16 residues. V was trimmed by 4 bases and J by 3 bases, leaving 19 bases between them. The CDR3 sequence is CASSSARSAGYYEQYF. The CDR3 nucleotides are TGTGCCAGCAGTTCCGCTCGTTCGGCGGGGTACTACGAGCAGTACTTC.

The rearrangement links TRBV3-1 (or the pseudogene TRBV3-2) to TRBJ2-1; 9 bases line up with TRBD2. With 8 bases clipped from V and 1 base from J, the junction kept 6 bases outside the gene matches. The CDR3 has 15 amino acids. Looked up from germline, CDR1 is LGHDT and CDR2 is YNNKEL (reference sequence). The CDR3, as DNA: TGTGCCAGCGCAGCGGGGGGACGATCCTACAATGAGCAGTTCTTC. Amino acid sequence: CASAAGGRSYNEQFF.

J is TRBJ1-6 and V is TRBV7-9; possibly TRBD1 for D (5 bases). CDR1 SEHNR and CDR2 FQNEAQ come from the germline V gene (reference sequence). The CDR3 consists of 16 residues. V was pared by 4 bases and J by 3 bases, with 13 bases between. CDR3 region: CASSSGAGFYNSPLHF. In DNA, the CDR3 is TGTGCCAGCAGCTCCGGGGCGGGTTTCTATAATTCACCCCTCCACTTT.

V and J are TRBV7-2 and TRBJ1-2; TRBD1 is a possible D gene (6 bases). Germline CDR1 reads SGHTA; CDR2 reads FQGNSA. CDR3 length: 18 residues. V was shortened by 2 bases and J by 1 base, with 20 bases between the two germline ends. The CDR3 loop reads CASSLPGGVSGGNYGYTF. As DNA, the CDR3 is TGTGCCAGCAGCTTACCCGGGGGCGTCTCCGGGGGTAACTATGGCTACACCTTC.

The V and J genes are TRBV7-2 and TRBJ1-3, with D perhaps TRBD1 (6 bases). From germline, CDR1 is SGHTA and CDR2 FQGNSA. CDR3 size: 15 residues. Trimming cost V 5 bases and J 2 bases, with 13 bases left between them. The DNA of the CDR3 is TGTGCCAGCAGCCCCTCGACAGGAACTGGAAACACCATATATTTT. Translation: CASSPSTGTGNTIYF.

The chain has TRBV7-2 and TRBJ2-1, with TRBD2 identical over 13 bases. The CDR3 sequence is 16 residues long. Germline lookup yields CDR1 SGHTA and CDR2 FQGNSA. With 1 base clipped from V and 10 bases from J, the junction kept 7 bases outside the gene matches. DNA for the CDR3: TGTGCCAGCAGCTTAGTTGGGACTAGCGGGGACAGGGAGCAGTTCTTC. Amino acids: CASSLVGTSGDREQFF.

The V call is TRBV5-1, the J call TRBJ2-7; 10 bases align to TRBD1. V was pared by 3 bases and J by 2 bases, with 2 bases of the junction left unmatched. The CDR3 is 14 residues long. Germline V CDR1 and CDR2: SGHRS, YFSETQ. The chain's CDR3 is CASSSGTGAYEQYF. Here the CDR3 DNA reads TGCGCCAGCAGCTCCGGGACAGGGGCCTACGAGCAGTACTTC.

The CDR3, as DNA: TGCGCCAGCAGCCAAGATCCAGCGGGGGGCCCAATGGGGGAGCTGTTTTTT. It is translated as CASSQDPAGGPMGELFF. This chain connects TRBV4-1 to TRBJ2-2; 9 bases are a match to TRBD2. The CDR3 has 17 residues. With V trimmed by 0 bases and J by 8 bases, 10 bases remained unmatched. Germline lookup yields CDR1 MGHRA and CDR2 YSYEKL.

Only one count was recorded for this clone. J is TRBJ2-1 and V is TRBV18; 14 positions match TRBD2. The CDR3 sequence is 16 residues long. The junction had 7 bases not matched to a gene; V was cut back by 0 bases and J by 12 bases. Germline lookup yields CDR1 KGHSH and CDR2 LQKENI. The CDR3 coding sequence is TGTGCCAGCTCACCACCGACTAGCGGGGGGGCCGGGTGGCAGTTCTTC. Amino acids: CASSPPTSGGAGWQFF.

The CDR3 loop reads CASSLASRGSDEQYF. The CDR3 DNA reads TGCGCCAGCAGCTTGGCGTCCAGGGGTAGCGACGAGCAGTACTTC. The chain recombines TRBV5-1 with TRBJ2-7; a possible D gene is TRBD1 (6 bases). Trimming stripped 0 bases from V and 5 bases from J, with 15 bases between. Germline values: CDR1 SGHRS, CDR2 YFSETQ. This CDR3 is built from 15 residues.

The chain has TRBV7-4 and TRBJ1-5; no clear D gene. This CDR3 is 8 amino acids long. Germline V CDR1 and CDR2: SGHVT, SQSDAQ. Trimming pared 8 bases from V and 11 bases from J, leaving 4 bases between. Here the CDR3 reads CASCTQHF. The CDR3 DNA reads TGTGCCAGCTGTACCCAGCATTTT.

The chain is built from TRBV23-1 and TRBJ2-2, with D perhaps TRBD2 (6 bases). TRBV23-1 is reported as an ORF; its role is uncertain. Trimming took off 3 bases at V and 0 bases at J, with 14 bases between the two ends. CDR3 length equals 17 residues. The CDR3, as DNA: TGCGCCAGCAGTCAGACAATTAGCGGACCGAACACCGGGGAGCTGTTTTTT. Encoded protein: CASSQTISGPNTGELFF.

The chain combines TRBV11-3 with TRBJ2-1, with D perhaps TRBD1 or TRBD2 (5 bases each). The CDR3 is 14 amino acids. The germline CDR1 and CDR2 sequences are SGHNT and YENEEA. The ends were cut back, 1 base at V and 5 bases at J, with 9 bases in the middle. In DNA form, the CDR3 reads TGTGCCAGCAGCTTAGGGGGGACCAACAATGAGCAGTTCTTC. It translates to CASSLGGTNNEQFF.

This clone was found once. The chain is built from TRBV5-1 and TRBJ2-7; TRBD1 matches 9 bases. The CDR3 totals 14 residues. Germline V CDR1 and CDR2: SGHRS, YFSETQ. J was trimmed by 5 bases and V by 3 bases; bases with no gene match: 6. The CDR3 bases are TGCGCCAGCAGCTCCGGGACAGGGAGGGACGAGCAGTACTTC. Translating it yields CASSSGTGRDEQYF.